The clone carrying this TCR beta chain was seen at least ten times. Its target is not known. The CDR3 covers 14 residues. V lost 4 bases to trimming and J lost 0 bases, with 7 bases between them. Germline CDR1 SGHTA, CDR2 FQGNSA. The data are from a study of blood T cells in healthy people across ages. Overall study findings and caveats: Diversity of TCR beta per million T cells declined in a roughly linear way with age.

It was with a sample-barcoded 5' primer and a J-beta primer mix that a second PCR of roughly 7 to 12 cycles was run. A single record per CDR3 protein comes from TCRdb applying MiXCR to the 5' RACE reads. The data contain approximately 960,000 distinct CDR3 sequences, almost 30% of them singletons. These data also formed part of another study, on T cells of mothers and their children. This second study notes: Donors comprised three healthy Caucasian mothers plus their six children. At a rate of roughly 1.4 ug per 15 ul, cDNA synthesis received all of the extracted RNA. Barcodes for each sample and 2-4 random nucleotides were added by the M1S primer used in the second PCR.

The chain recombines TRBV7-2 with TRBJ2-1; D is uncertain. The sample was blood. The clonotype was recovered from a woman aged 40 to 50 in good health. The CDR3 region has the DNA TGTGCCAGCAGCTCCCGACCCTCCTACAATGAGCAGTTCTTC. Protein product: CASSSRPSYNEQFF.